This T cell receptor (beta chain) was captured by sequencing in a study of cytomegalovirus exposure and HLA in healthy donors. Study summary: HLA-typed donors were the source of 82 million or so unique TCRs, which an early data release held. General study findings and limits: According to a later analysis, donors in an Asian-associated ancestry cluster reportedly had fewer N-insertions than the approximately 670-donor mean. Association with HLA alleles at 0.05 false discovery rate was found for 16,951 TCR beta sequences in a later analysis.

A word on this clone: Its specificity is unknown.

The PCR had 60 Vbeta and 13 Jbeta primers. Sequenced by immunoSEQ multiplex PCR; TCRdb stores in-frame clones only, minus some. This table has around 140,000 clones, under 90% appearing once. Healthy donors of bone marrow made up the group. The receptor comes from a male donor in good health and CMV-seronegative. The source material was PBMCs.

CDR3 DNA: TGCGCCAGCAGCCAAGATCCCGAGGGACTAGCGCCGAACACCGGGGAGCTGTTTTTT. Protein: CASSQDPEGLAPNTGELFF. This chain joins TRBV4-3 and TRBJ2-2, with 10 bases identical to TRBD2. This CDR3 contains 19 residues. In germline, CDR1 is LGHNA, CDR2 YSLEER. The V and J ends lost 0 bases and 0 bases, in that order; junction bases with no gene match: 7.